Sequencing of this TCR beta chain was carried out in a study of control samples from healthy donors and cancer patients. Assay: immunoSEQ multiplex PCR; the TCRdb copy retains only in-frame clones and omits some. The repertoire holds over 65,000 clones, with less than 90% as singletons. Comments on this clone: Different DNA sequences within this sample yield the same CDR3.

The sequence derives from a woman between 50 and 59 years old with colorectal cancer. Material: PBMCs.

The CDR3 loop reads CASSQDLNQPQHF. The CDR3 nucleotides are TGTGCCAGCAGCCAAGACCTTAATCAGCCCCAGCATTTT. This sequence joins TRBV3-1 (or the pseudogene TRBV3-2) and TRBJ1-5; D is unclear. Trimming removed 0 bases at V and 4 bases at J, with 4 bases between. CDR1 is LGHDT and CDR2 is YNNKEL in the germline V gene (reference sequence). The CDR3 extends over 13 amino acids.